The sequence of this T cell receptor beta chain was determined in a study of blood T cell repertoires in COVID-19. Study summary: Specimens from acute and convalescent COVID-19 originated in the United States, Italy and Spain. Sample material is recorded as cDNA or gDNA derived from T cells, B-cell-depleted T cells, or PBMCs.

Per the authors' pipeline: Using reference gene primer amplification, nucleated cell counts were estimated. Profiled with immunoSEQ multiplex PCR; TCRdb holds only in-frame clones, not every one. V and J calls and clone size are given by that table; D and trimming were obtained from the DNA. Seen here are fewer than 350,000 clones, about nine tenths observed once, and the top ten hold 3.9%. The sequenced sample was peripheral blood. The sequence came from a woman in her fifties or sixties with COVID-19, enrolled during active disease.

CDR3 bases: TGCGCCAGCAGCTTACAGGGGAATGAGCAGTTCTTC. It codes for CASSLQGNEQFF. The chain is built from TRBV5-1 and TRBJ2-1; 7 bases agree with TRBD1. V lost 2 bases to trimming and J lost 7 bases; unmatched junction nucleotides: 0. This CDR3 spans 12 amino acids. Germline CDR1 and CDR2: SGHRS and YFSETQ.